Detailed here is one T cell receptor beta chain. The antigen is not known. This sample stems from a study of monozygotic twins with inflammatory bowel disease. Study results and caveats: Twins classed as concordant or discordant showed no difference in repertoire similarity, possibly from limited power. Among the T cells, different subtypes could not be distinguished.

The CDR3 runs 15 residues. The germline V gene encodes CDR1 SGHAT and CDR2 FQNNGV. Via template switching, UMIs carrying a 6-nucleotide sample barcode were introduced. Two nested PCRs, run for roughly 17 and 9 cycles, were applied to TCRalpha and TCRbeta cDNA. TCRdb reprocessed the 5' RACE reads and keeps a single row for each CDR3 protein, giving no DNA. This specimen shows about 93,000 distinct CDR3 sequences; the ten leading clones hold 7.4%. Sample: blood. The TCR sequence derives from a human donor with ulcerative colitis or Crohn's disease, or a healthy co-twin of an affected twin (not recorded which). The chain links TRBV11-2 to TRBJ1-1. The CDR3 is CASSAYGTANTEAFF.